These 17 T cell receptor beta chains originate from one sample sequenced in a study of blood T cell repertoires in COVID-19. TCRdb's copy holds only in-frame clones and misses some; the assay was immunoSEQ multiplex PCR. The sample consists of some 250,000 clones, over 85% of them appearing once. Sequencing was performed on PBMCs or T cells enriched from blood (not recorded which). These receptors came from a woman aged 30 to 39 with acute COVID-19.

The chain uses TRBV10-3 and TRBJ1-1; 7 bases align to TRBD1. CDR3 length: 14 amino acids. Germline V gene data show CDR1 as ENHRY and CDR2 as SYGVKD. V was pared by 10 bases and J by 4 bases, with 12 bases of the junction left unmatched. The CDR3 spells CATTYQGDGTEAFF. In nucleotides, the CDR3 is TGTGCCACCACCTATCAGGGGGATGGCACTGAAGCTTTCTTT.

The V gene is TRBV28, the J gene TRBJ1-1, with 7 bases fitting TRBD1. Germline V CDR1 and CDR2: MDHEN, SYDVKM. V dropped 4 bases and J dropped 4; count of bases not matched to a gene: 3. CDR3 length equals 13 residues. CDR3 coding DNA: TGTGCCAGCAGTTACAGGGGTAGCACTGAAGCTTTCTTT. It translates to CASSYRGSTEAFF.

The rearrangement links TRBV2 to TRBJ1-2; TRBD1 matches at 8 bases. The CDR3 spans 13 residues. Trimming at V came to 6 bases and at J to 5 bases, leaving 5 bases not matched to a gene. Germline loops: CDR1 SNHLY, CDR2 FYNNEI. The CDR3 here is CASRLTGAYGYTF. The CDR3, as DNA: TGTGCCAGCAGATTGACAGGGGCGTATGGCTACACCTTC.

This clone turned up a few times. V usage is TRBV7-2 and J usage is TRBJ2-1; D gene ambiguous. The CDR3 runs 11 residues. The germline V gene has CDR1 SGHTA and CDR2 FQGNSA. V lost 5 bases and J 6 bases, leaving 5 bases between the germline ends. As DNA, the CDR3 is TGTGCCAGCAGCAGAGCCAATGAGCAGTTCTTC. Translating it yields CASSRANEQFF.

The chain joins TRBV19 to TRBJ1-1; no reliable D call. The V gene lost 5 bases and the J gene lost 0 bases, with 13 bases spanning the gap. CDR3 length equals 15 residues. Per germline, CDR1 LNHDA and CDR2 SQIVND (reference sequence). The CDR3 bases are TGTGCCAGTAGTCCCCGCCCCGGTATGAACACTGAAGCTTTCTTT. Protein product: CASSPRPGMNTEAFF.

The chain uses TRBV27 and TRBJ1-5; D is perhaps TRBD1 (5 bases). Germline CDR1 is MNHEY and CDR2 is SMNVEV (reference sequence). The V gene lost 3 bases and the J gene lost 6 bases, with 12 bases spanning the gap. This CDR3 comprises 14 residues. CDR3 residues: CASSFSTGGQPQHF. In DNA form, the CDR3 reads TGTGCCAGCAGTTTTTCTACAGGCGGTCAGCCCCAGCATTTT.

This sequence joins TRBV5-1 and TRBJ1-4; D may be TRBD1 (6 bases). V dropped 0 bases and J dropped 0 bases, with 9 bases sitting between them. The CDR3 spans 16 residues. CDR1 and CDR2 (germline): SGHRS, YFSETQ. DNA of the CDR3: TGCGCCAGCAGCTTGGACAGGGACGCAACTAATGAAAAACTGTTTTTT. Residues: CASSLDRDATNEKLFF.

The genes are TRBV2 and TRBJ1-5; D remains ambiguous. Trimming stripped 3 bases from V and 9 bases from J, with 24 bases between. CDR1 is SNHLY, CDR2 FYNNEI, per germline. The CDR3 loop spans 17 amino acids. The CDR3 reads CASSEDRNRRSEAPQHF. CDR3 coding DNA: TGTGCCAGCAGTGAGGACCGGAACAGACGGTCGGAGGCGCCCCAGCATTTT.

This clone was observed a single time. The chain recombines TRBV4-3 with TRBJ1-4; no firm D call. The CDR3 is 16 amino acids. V lost 4 bases and J lost 8, with 20 bases in between. In germline, CDR1 is LGHNA, CDR2 YSLEER. This CDR3 reads CASSPKMGFLREKLFF. As DNA, the CDR3 is TGCGCCAGCAGCCCGAAGATGGGTTTTTTGAGGGAAAAACTGTTTTTT.

This clone was picked up a small number of times. The V gene is TRBV7-9, the J gene TRBJ1-6; 7 bases are a match to TRBD1. The V gene end was trimmed by 8 bases and the J gene end by 5 bases; junction bases not matched to a gene: 3. Looked up from germline, CDR1 is SEHNR and CDR2 is FQNEAQ (reference sequence). The CDR3 runs 13 residues. In DNA, the CDR3 is TGTGCCAGCCGGGACAGTAATAATTCACCCCTCCACTTT. Amino acids: CASRDSNNSPLHF.

This clone was detected only once. The chain is built from TRBV14 and TRBJ2-4; 9 nucleotides agree with TRBD2. V trimming: 1 base; J trimming: 8 bases; junction bases outside the gene matches: 6. CDR1 is SGHDN and CDR2 is FVKESK in the germline V gene. The CDR3 has 15 amino acids. CDR3 amino acids: CASSQGSSGVDIQYF. CDR3 DNA: TGTGCCAGCAGCCAAGGTTCTAGCGGGGTAGACATTCAGTACTTC.

The chain recombines TRBV12-3 or TRBV12-4 with TRBJ2-7; D is perhaps TRBD1 (6 bases). Trimming removed 2 bases at V and 3 bases at J, with 8 bases between. The CDR3 loop spans 13 amino acids. CDR3 protein: CASSLNRDYEQYF. The CDR3 region has the DNA TGTGCCAGCAGTTTAAACAGGGACTACGAGCAGTACTTC.

Remarks on this clone: At the DNA level, this CDR3 is encoded by other sequences in the same sample as well. This chain connects TRBV7-9 to TRBJ1-3; TRBD1 aligns across 9 bases. J gave up 0 bases and V 4 bases, and 1 base lay outside the gene matches. The CDR3 is 15 amino acids. Germline V gene sequence: CDR1 SEHNR, CDR2 FQNEAQ (reference sequence). In DNA, the CDR3 is TGTGCCAGCAGCTCGGACAGGGGCTCTGGAAACACCATATATTTT. Protein product: CASSSDRGSGNTIYF.

This clone showed up just a few times. This chain uses TRBV7-2 with TRBJ1-2, with 7 bases aligning to TRBD1. After removal of 1 base from V and 3 bases from J, the junction contained 5 bases not matched to a gene. Germline V gives CDR1 SGHTA, CDR2 FQGNSA. This CDR3 has 15 residues. CDR3 sequence reads: CASSLEGGADYGYTF. The CDR3 DNA follows: TGTGCCAGCAGCTTAGAAGGGGGCGCGGACTATGGCTACACCTTC. Combining the CDR3 with reference TRBV7-2 and TRBJ1-2 gives the whole variable domain GAGVSQSPSNKVTEKGKDVELRCDPISGHTALYWYRQSLGQGLEFLIYFQGNSAPDKSGLPSDRFSAERTGGSVSTLTIQRTQQEDSAVYLCASSLEGGADYGYTFGSGTRLTVV.

The V gene is TRBV28, the J gene TRBJ2-3, with TRBD2 matching 7 bases. V was clipped by 4 bases and J by 2 bases; unmatched bases: 9. The CDR3 has 16 amino acids. CDR1 and CDR2 (germline): MDHEN, SYDVKM. DNA for the CDR3: TGTGCCAGCAGTTACAAGGCGGGGAGGGACACAGATACGCAGTATTTT. Protein: CASSYKAGRDTDTQYF.

J is TRBJ2-2 and V is TRBV7-2; TRBD1 is a possible D gene (7 bases). Germline V gives CDR1 SGHTA, CDR2 FQGNSA. The CDR3 has 19 amino acids. V lost 5 bases, J lost 5 bases, and 27 bases lay in between. CDR3 in amino acids: CASSQPGQNAGGHTGELFF. CDR3 in DNA: TGTGCCAGCAGCCAGCCGGGACAGAACGCTGGGGGGCATACCGGGGAGCTGTTTTTT.

This chain joins TRBV7-9 and TRBJ1-1; 7 bases map to TRBD1. This CDR3 spans 13 amino acids. V lost 6 bases and J lost 7; bases outside the gene matches: 8. Germline V gene data show CDR1 as SEHNR and CDR2 as FQNEAQ (reference sequence). CDR3: CASRTAGGDEAFF. The CDR3 nucleotides read TGTGCCAGCAGAACCGCAGGGGGTGATGAAGCTTTCTTT.